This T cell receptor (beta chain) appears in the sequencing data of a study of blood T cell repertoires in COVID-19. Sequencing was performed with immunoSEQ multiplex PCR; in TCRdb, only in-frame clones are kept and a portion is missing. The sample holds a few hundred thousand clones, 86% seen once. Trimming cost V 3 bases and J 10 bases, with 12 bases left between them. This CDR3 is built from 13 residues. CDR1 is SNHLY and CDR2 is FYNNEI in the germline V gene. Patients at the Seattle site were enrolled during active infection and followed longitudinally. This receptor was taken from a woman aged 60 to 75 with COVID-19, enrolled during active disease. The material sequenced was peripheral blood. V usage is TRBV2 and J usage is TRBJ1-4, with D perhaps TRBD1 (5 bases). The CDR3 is CASSEAAGRKLFF. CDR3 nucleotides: TGTGCCAGCAGTGAGGCGGCAGGGCGAAAACTGTTTTTT.